These 12 T cell receptor beta chains share one sample of origin, sequenced in a study of T cell responses to AZD1222 COVID-19 vaccine. Using immunoSEQ multiplex PCR, the repertoire was profiled, and TCRdb retains in-frame clones only, with some absent. The sample lists 90,000 to 150,000 clones, 87% occurring once. Sequenced material: peripheral blood, taken 28 days after the second AZD1222 dose. The receptor set was obtained from an adult who received the AZD1222 COVID-19 vaccine.

The V gene is TRBV25-1, the J gene TRBJ2-5; D remains ambiguous. Trimming left V 0 bases short and J 2 bases short, with 10 bases between. Germline values: CDR1 MGHDK, CDR2 SYGVNS. CDR3 length: 15 residues. The CDR3 here is CASSEYQTLQETQYF. CDR3 DNA: TGTGCCAGCAGTGAATATCAGACGCTGCAAGAGACCCAGTACTTC.

The V gene is TRBV7-2, the J gene TRBJ1-3; D remains ambiguous. This CDR3 is 15 amino acids long. CDR1 is SGHTA and CDR2 is FQGNSA in the germline V gene. V was shortened by 4 bases and J by 0 bases, with 10 bases between the two germline ends. CDR3 region: CASSSRTLSGNTIYF. As DNA, the CDR3 is TGTGCCAGCAGCTCCAGGACTCTCTCTGGAAACACCATATATTTT.

CDR3 nucleotide sequence: TGTGCCAGCAGGCCCCAGGGAGGGGTGGAGACTGAAGCTTTCTTT. Its protein product is CASRPQGGVETEAFF. This sequence joins TRBV6-4 and TRBJ1-1; weak D call: TRBD1 (5 bases). V was trimmed by 6 bases and J by 5 bases, leaving 19 bases between them. Looked up from germline, CDR1 is MRHNA and CDR2 is SNTAGT. The CDR3 contains 15 residues.

The chain recombines TRBV25-1 with TRBJ2-1, with 7 bases lining up with TRBD1. Germline V lookup: CDR1 MGHDK, CDR2 SYGVNS. The ends lost 0 bases at V and 7 bases at J; junction bases unmatched: 6. The CDR3 length is 15 residues. CDR3 DNA: TGTGCCAGCAGTGAATACAAGGGGGCTGGGAATGAGCAGTTCTTC. Its translation: CASSEYKGAGNEQFF.

This clone occurred once. The V gene is TRBV3-1 (or the pseudogene TRBV3-2), the J gene TRBJ2-7; a weak D match, TRBD1 (5 bases). The V end lost 0 bases, the J end lost 3 bases, and 9 bases lay between the germline ends. CDR1 is LGHDT and CDR2 is YNNKEL in the germline V gene (reference sequence). There are 14 residues in the CDR3. CDR3 residues: CASSQDRQGYEQYF. CDR3 DNA: TGTGCCAGCAGCCAAGATCGGCAGGGCTACGAGCAGTACTTC.

V usage is TRBV6-5 and J usage is TRBJ1-3; no clear D gene. Germline CDR1 is MNHEY and CDR2 is SVGAGI. Trimming cost V 7 bases and J 4 bases, with 11 bases left between them. CDR3 length: 13 residues. In DNA form, the CDR3 reads TGTGCCAGCATCCAAGGGTCAGGAAACACCATATATTTT. Translation: CASIQGSGNTIYF.

This chain joins TRBV2 and TRBJ1-1; D gene unclear. Germline V lookup: CDR1 SNHLY, CDR2 FYNNEI. The V end lost 11 bases, the J end lost 3 bases, and 13 bases lay between the germline ends. The CDR3 runs 12 residues. The CDR3 DNA sequence: TGTGCCGGCCGTAGGGTTTACACTGAAGCTTTCTTT. This encodes CAGRRVYTEAFF.

The chain recombines TRBV7-8 with TRBJ1-2, with 8 bases aligning to TRBD1. This CDR3 has 13 amino acids. V was clipped by 5 bases and J by 7 bases; unmatched bases: 6. Per germline, CDR1 SGHVS and CDR2 FQNEAQ. CDR3 coding DNA: TGTGCCAGCAGCCCCGACAGGGGAGGTGGCTACACCTTC. Its protein product is CASSPDRGGGYTF.

The chain combines TRBV28 with TRBJ1-2; 7 bases align to TRBD1. Germline V CDR1 and CDR2: MDHEN, SYDVKM. With V trimmed by 11 bases and J by 4 bases, 13 bases remained unmatched. The CDR3 is 14 amino acids. The DNA for the CDR3 is TGTGCCGTTACAGGGGACGTAGCGATCTATGGCTACACCTTC. Translated: CAVTGDVAIYGYTF.

CDR3 sequence: CASSLGGTARNYGYTF. CDR3 DNA sequence: TGTGCCAGCAGCTTAGGAGGGACAGCCCGAAACTATGGCTACACCTTC. The V and J genes are TRBV7-2 and TRBJ1-2; TRBD1 agrees at 7 bases. J gave up 2 bases and V 1 base, and 7 bases lay outside the gene matches. Germline V gives CDR1 SGHTA, CDR2 FQGNSA. The CDR3 is 16 amino acids.

The chain recombines TRBV6-2 or TRBV6-3 with TRBJ1-2; maybe TRBD1 (5 bases). V was trimmed by 3 bases and J by 2 bases, leaving 7 bases between them. CDR1 and CDR2 from the germline V gene are MNHEY and SVGEGT. This CDR3 has 13 residues. The CDR3 reads CASSYGGNYGYTF. The CDR3 DNA reads as TGTGCCAGCAGTTATGGGGGAAACTATGGCTACACCTTC.

The rearrangement links TRBV18 to TRBJ1-2; D is undetermined. CDR1 and CDR2 from the germline V gene are KGHSH and LQKENI. V shed 0 bases and J shed 2 bases, with 7 bases lying between them. This CDR3 is built from 14 residues. The CDR3, as DNA: TGTGCCAGCTCACCACCGAGCCTCAACTATGGCTACACCTTC. Protein product: CASSPPSLNYGYTF.